This T cell receptor beta chain was captured by sequencing in a study of T cells in Graves' hyperthyroidism and ophthalmopathy. Germline CDR1 MGHRA, CDR2 YSYEKL. The CDR3 is 16 amino acids. Graves' hyperthyroidism showing no ophthalmopathy progression within 18 months was considered stable. Concerning this clonotype itself: Antigen unknown. A junction boundary mismatches the germline segment, possibly from a read error.

TCR beta CDR3 region amplification was performed from RNA transcripts. The TCR CDR3 first-round RT-PCR relied on the HTBI primer set. Each CDR3 protein gets one entry after TCRdb re-called the multiplex PCR reads with MiXCR. The table lists about 300,000 distinct CDR3 sequences, approximately 13% of them singletons. Overall study results and limits: Ophthalmopathy got predicted by the model a median about six months before its onset. Researchers found most expanded thyroid clonotypes above 0.001 in blood as well.

The TCR was taken from a woman aged 40 to 50 with Graves' hyperthyroidism. The J gene is TRBJ1-2, the V gene TRBV4-1, with 8 bases aligning to TRBD1. Material for sequencing was blood. The CDR3 is CAGSQDQQGGNYGYTF. The CDR3 DNA follows: TGCGCCGGCAGCCAGGACCAACAGGGGGGTAACTATGGCTACACCTTC.